The next 24 T cell receptor beta chains were all read from a single sample in a study of T-cell reconstitution after alpha-beta-depleted transplantation in children (dated by TCRdb to about 2016). The sample's treatment or condition label, decoded: allogeneic hematopoietic cell transplantation with graft depleted of TCRalphabeta T cells and CD19 B cells. Library prep was done by PCR. Data came from an Illumina HiSeq 2500. To normalize quantification of the TCRbeta repertoire, the TCR libraries were built with molecular barcoding that relied on unique molecular identifiers. TCRdb passed the public sequencing reads through fastp at Q25 and MiXCR, retaining productive beta sequences. A single entry per CDR3 protein holds the most common genes and DNA from its merged rows. In this sample the table shows 550,000 to 600,000 distinct CDR3 sequences, approximately 22% of which occur a single time. The top ten constitute less than 15% of the sample.

This specimen was PBMCs, mostly from graft donor cells, taken 360 days after TCRalphabeta/CD19-depleted stem cell transplant. These receptors were taken from a boy younger than two who had a stem cell transplant for acute myeloid leukemia, so the T cells may come from the graft donor.

This clonotype has a count of ten or more. The chain joins TRBV12-3 or TRBV12-4 to TRBJ1-2; D gene uncertain. This CDR3 has 15 amino acids. V was clipped by 2 bases and J by 0 bases, with 10 bases between them. CDR3 nucleotides: TGTGCCAGCAGTTTAACGGGAGATTCTAACTATGGCTACACCTTC. Protein product: CASSLTGDSNYGYTF.

This clonotype was seen a few times. This rearrangement joins TRBV29-1 to TRBJ1-5, with D perhaps matching TRBD1 (5 bases). Germline V gives CDR1 SQVTM, CDR2 ANQGSEA. The germline V and J ends were trimmed by 4 bases and 2 bases, with 15 bases remaining between them. There are 15 residues in the CDR3. This CDR3 is CSVASGGRGNQPQHF. The CDR3 region has the DNA TGCAGCGTTGCGTCCGGGGGAAGGGGCAATCAGCCCCAGCATTTT.

This clonotype came up many times. The chain is built from TRBV29-1 and TRBJ2-1; 11 bases fit TRBD2. J was trimmed by 8 bases and V by 6 bases; bases with no gene match: 12. This CDR3 spans 15 amino acids. Germline CDR1 and CDR2: SQVTM and ANQGSEA. The DNA for the CDR3 is TGCAGCGTACCCCCACCTAGCGGGGGGTACCATGAGCAGTTCTTC. Its protein is CSVPPPSGGYHEQFF.

The chain employs TRBV27 and TRBJ1-1; D is unclear. CDR1 is MNHEY and CDR2 is SMNVEV in the germline V gene (reference sequence). V was cut by 2 bases and J by 1 base, with 8 bases left in between. The length of the CDR3 is 14 residues. The CDR3 DNA reads as TGTGCCAGCAGTTTAACACCCGAGAACACTGAAGCTTTCTTT. This gives the protein CASSLTPENTEAFF.

J is TRBJ2-7 and V is TRBV28; D is perhaps TRBD1 (6 bases). With 5 bases removed from V and 6 bases from J, the gap between germline ends came to 14 bases. Germline V lookup: CDR1 MDHEN, CDR2 SYDVKM. The CDR3 extends over 13 amino acids. The CDR3 DNA sequence: TGTGCCAGCAGTAGAATACAGGGTGGCGAGCAGTACGTC. Its translation: CASSRIQGGEQYV.

This CDR3 is CSARSPPGHPNYGYTF. CDR3 coding DNA: TGCAGTGCTAGATCCCCGCCAGGGCATCCAAACTATGGCTACACCTTC. The chain links TRBV20-1 to TRBJ1-2; D is perhaps TRBD1 (5 bases). CDR1 and CDR2 (germline): DFQATT, SNEGSKA (reference sequence). The CDR3 is 16 residues long. Trimming stripped 2 bases from V and 2 bases from J, with 18 bases between.

This clonotype occurred once. The chain uses TRBV5-6 and TRBJ1-3; D possibly corresponds to TRBD1 (5 bases). This CDR3 has 13 residues. V lost 5 bases, J lost 7 bases, and 13 bases lay in between. Per germline, CDR1 SGHDT and CDR2 YYEEEE. The CDR3 spells CASSIGTGNTIYF. The CDR3 nucleotides are TGTGCCAGCAGTATCGGGACCGGCAACACCATATATTTT.

The chain links TRBV3-1 to TRBJ1-2; 7 nucleotides match TRBD1. V shed 4 bases, J shed 5 bases, and the junction held 10 bases outside the gene matches. The CDR3 is 15 amino acids. In germline, CDR1 is LGHDT, CDR2 YNNKEL (reference sequence). The DNA for the CDR3 is TGTGCCAGCAGCCCGACGGGGACAGAACCTTATGGCTACACCTTC. Amino acids: CASSPTGTEPYGYTF. Based on the CDR3 plus reference TRBV3-1 and TRBJ1-2, the full variable domain is DTAVSQTPKYLVTQMGNDKSIKCEQNLGHDTMYWYKQDSKKFLKIMFSYNNKELIINETVPNRFSPKSPDKAHLNLHINSLELGDSAVYFCASSPTGTEPYGYTFGSGTRLTVV.

This clonotype occurred once. A read error is possible here, since a much larger clone lies one base away. The gene calls are TRBV7-9 and TRBJ2-1, with D maybe TRBD1 (7 bases). The CDR3 spans 15 residues. Germline lookup yields CDR1 SEHNR and CDR2 FQNEAQ (reference sequence). As DNA, the CDR3 is TGTGCCAACAGCTTGCGGGACAGCTCCTACAATGAGCAGTTCTTC. Translated, it gives CANSLRDSSYNEQFF.

The chain is built from TRBV12-3 or TRBV12-4 and TRBJ2-1; TRBD1 might be the D (8 bases). The germline V and J ends were trimmed by 5 bases and 4 bases, with 18 bases remaining between them. The CDR3 has 16 amino acids. The CDR3 sequence: CASSPPDRGLYNEQFF. CDR3 sequence (DNA): TGTGCCAGCAGTCCCCCCGACAGGGGACTATACAATGAGCAGTTCTTC.

This clonotype was counted between two and nine times. This chain joins TRBV4-3 and TRBJ2-1; the match to TRBD2 covers 11 bases. The CDR3 covers 18 residues. V trimming: 0 bases; J trimming: 2 bases; junction bases outside the gene matches: 6. Per germline, CDR1 LGHNA and CDR2 YSLEER. This CDR3 reads CASSQDPGLADTYNEQFF. The CDR3 DNA follows: TGCGCCAGCAGCCAAGACCCGGGACTAGCGGATACCTACAATGAGCAGTTCTTC.

J is TRBJ2-5 and V is TRBV9; TRBD1 matches at 9 bases. Per the germline V gene, CDR1 is SGDLS and CDR2 is YYNGEE. The CDR3 length is 16 residues. V trimming: 0 bases; J trimming: 5 bases; junction bases outside the gene matches: 8. The CDR3 bases are TGTGCCAGCAGCGTAGAAGGAGGGACAGGGAGGGAGACCCAGTACTTC. Protein sequence: CASSVEGGTGRETQYF.

As for this clonotype: A much larger clone sits a single nucleotide away, making a read error possible. V and J are TRBV12-3 or TRBV12-4 and TRBJ2-1; D ambiguous. The CDR3 is made up of 11 amino acids. Trimming took 6 bases from V and 7 from J, leaving 7 bases between them. In nucleotides, the CDR3 is TGTGCCAGCAGCACCTTTAATGAGCAGTTCTTC. Translated, it gives CASSTFNEQFF.

This clonotype was counted at least ten times. The J gene is TRBJ1-2, the V gene TRBV29-1; D possibly corresponds to TRBD1 (5 bases). V dropped 8 bases and J dropped 2 bases, with 12 bases sitting between them. Germline V gene lookup returns CDR1 SQVTM and CDR2 ANQGSEA. The CDR3 totals 12 residues. For the CDR3, the DNA is TGCAGCTCAGAGACAGAAAACTATGGCTACACCTTC. This codes for CSSETENYGYTF. Based on the CDR3 plus reference TRBV29-1 and TRBJ1-2, the full variable domain is SAVISQKPSRDICQRGTSLTIQCQVDSQVTMMFWYRQQPGQSLTLIATANQGSEATYESGFVIDKFPISRPNLTFSTLTVSNMSPEDSSIYLCSSETENYGYTFGSGTRLTVV.

The chain uses TRBV28 and TRBJ1-4; 10 bases are a match to TRBD1. The CDR3 covers 15 residues. V shed 6 bases and J 8 bases; nucleotides not matched to a gene: 9. The germline CDR1 and CDR2 sequences are MDHEN and SYDVKM. This CDR3 reads CASSRHGTGVEKLFF. CDR3 DNA sequence: TGTGCCAGCAGCAGGCATGGGACAGGGGTAGAAAAACTGTTTTTT.

This clonotype has ten or more counts. J is TRBJ1-2 and V is TRBV9; 12 positions agree with TRBD1. Germline lookup yields CDR1 SGDLS and CDR2 YYNGEE. The CDR3 is 15 amino acids. V was clipped by 2 bases and J by 4 bases; unmatched bases: 3. The CDR3 sequence: CASSVTGQGAYGYTF. The CDR3 DNA reads as TGTGCCAGCAGCGTCACGGGACAGGGGGCCTATGGCTACACCTTC.

This clonotype was observed at least ten times. The V call is TRBV5-1, the J call TRBJ1-1, with TRBD1 matching 9 bases. This CDR3 has 15 residues. The germline CDR1 and CDR2 sequences are SGHRS and YFSETQ. J was trimmed by 5 bases and V by 0 bases; bases with no gene match: 5. CDR3 DNA sequence: TGCGCCAGCAGCTTGGACAGGGGGCCGTGGACTGAAGCTTTCTTT. Its protein is CASSLDRGPWTEAFF. Drawing the rest from reference TRBV5-1 and TRBJ1-1, the complete variable domain is KAGVTQTPRYLIKTRGQQVTLSCSPISGHRSVSWYQQTPGQGLQFLFEYFSETQRNKGNFPGRFSGRQFSNSRSEMNVSTLELGDSALYLCASSLDRGPWTEAFFGQGTRLTVV.

This clonotype was picked up a small number of times. This chain uses TRBV6-2 or TRBV6-3 with TRBJ2-2; D call uncertain. Per the germline V gene, CDR1 is MNHEY and CDR2 is SVGEGT. Trimming removed 8 bases from V and 5 bases from J, with 21 bases in between. CDR3 length: 16 residues. The CDR3 DNA is TGTGCCAGCGCCTCCCCGTCTTCGGGTTCGACCGGGGAGCTGTTTTTT. This sequence encodes CASASPSSGSTGELFF.

This clonotype was observed a few times. The chain is built from TRBV7-9 and TRBJ2-3; D is possibly TRBD1 (6 bases). CDR1 is SEHNR, CDR2 FQNEAQ, per germline (reference sequence). This CDR3 region has 14 residues. Trimming took 10 bases from V and 0 from J, leaving 14 bases between them. The CDR3 protein is CATRARGSTDTQYF. As DNA, the CDR3 is TGTGCCACGAGGGCCAGGGGAAGCACAGATACGCAGTATTTT.

The rearrangement links TRBV20-1 to TRBJ2-7; 8 bases line up with TRBD1. The V gene's germline CDR1 is DFQATT and CDR2 SNEGSKA (reference sequence). The V segment lost 5 bases and the J segment 4 bases; nucleotides outside the gene matches: 10. This CDR3 region has 14 residues. This CDR3 is CSAPRTGSYYEQYF. Written as DNA, the CDR3 is TGCAGTGCTCCGAGGACAGGGTCCTATTACGAGCAGTACTTC.

The chain uses TRBV20-1 and TRBJ1-5; D remains ambiguous. The CDR3 extends over 14 amino acids. Germline values: CDR1 DFQATT, CDR2 SNEGSKA (reference sequence). With 0 bases removed from V and 0 bases from J, the gap between germline ends came to 6 bases. For the CDR3, the DNA is TGCAGTGCTAGAGAACAGAATAGCAATCAGCCCCAGCATTTT. Translated, it gives CSAREQNSNQPQHF.

This clonotype was observed a handful of times. The chain is built from TRBV5-1 and TRBJ1-5, with D unclear. V lost 4 bases and J 0 bases, leaving 5 bases between the germline ends. The CDR3 has 13 amino acids. Per germline, CDR1 SGHRS and CDR2 YFSETQ. The CDR3 protein is CASSEYSNQPQHF. The DNA of the CDR3 is TGCGCCAGCAGCGAATATAGCAATCAGCCCCAGCATTTT. Together with reference TRBV5-1 and TRBJ1-5, the CDR3 gives the full variable domain: KAGVTQTPRYLIKTRGQQVTLSCSPISGHRSVSWYQQTPGQGLQFLFEYFSETQRNKGNFPGRFSGRQFSNSRSEMNVSTLELGDSALYLCASSEYSNQPQHFGDGTRLSIL.

This clonotype was seen just once. J is TRBJ2-1 and V is TRBV20-1; no firm D call. The CDR3 has 14 amino acids. The V gene's germline CDR1 is DFQATT and CDR2 SNEGSKA (reference sequence). The germline V and J ends were trimmed by 4 bases and 2 bases, with 12 bases remaining between them. CDR3 sequence: CSANRQKTYNEQFF. Here the CDR3 DNA reads TGCAGTGCTAACCGGCAGAAGACCTACAATGAGCAGTTCTTC.

The rearrangement joins TRBV28 to TRBJ1-4; possibly TRBD1 for D (5 bases). Between the trimmed V and J ends, which lost 5 bases and 14 bases, there was a span of 21 bases. CDR1 is MDHEN and CDR2 is SYDVKM in the germline V gene. The CDR3 contains 14 residues. The CDR3 loop is CASSRQSNEKRLFF. The CDR3 nucleotides read TGTGCCAGCAGTCGACAGAGTAATGAAAAGCGGCTGTTTTTT.